This TCR beta chain was captured in a study of early T cells in non-severe SARS-CoV-2 infection. About the research overall: The sequenced material was bulk RNA from unsorted whole blood, and its chains were unpaired. Whole-study results and caveats: In VDJdb matching, anti-spike CD8 responses were favored while private and CD4 specificities went missing.

Ten or more counts support this clonotype. The target antigen is unknown. Separate cDNA molecules each had unique molecular identifiers attached to them. TCRdb processed the 5' RACE reads anew with MiXCR; each CDR3 protein has one entry. Of around 53,000 distinct CDR3 sequences detected, around 7.7% appear once; the ten largest clones hold 5.8%. In germline, CDR1 is MDHEN, CDR2 SYDVKM. The trim removed 4 bases at V and 1 base at J, leaving 10 bases unmatched. The CDR3 contains 17 residues. The sequence was collected from an adult who was a healthcare worker with PCR-confirmed SARS-CoV-2 infection or an uninfected control (not recorded which). Material for sequencing was whole blood. The rearrangement joins TRBV28 to TRBJ1-5; 7 positions match TRBD1. The CDR3 DNA follows: TGTGCCAGCAGTTCCCCCGACAGGGTCGCGAGCAATCAGCCCCAGCATTTT. Translation: CASSSPDRVASNQPQHF.